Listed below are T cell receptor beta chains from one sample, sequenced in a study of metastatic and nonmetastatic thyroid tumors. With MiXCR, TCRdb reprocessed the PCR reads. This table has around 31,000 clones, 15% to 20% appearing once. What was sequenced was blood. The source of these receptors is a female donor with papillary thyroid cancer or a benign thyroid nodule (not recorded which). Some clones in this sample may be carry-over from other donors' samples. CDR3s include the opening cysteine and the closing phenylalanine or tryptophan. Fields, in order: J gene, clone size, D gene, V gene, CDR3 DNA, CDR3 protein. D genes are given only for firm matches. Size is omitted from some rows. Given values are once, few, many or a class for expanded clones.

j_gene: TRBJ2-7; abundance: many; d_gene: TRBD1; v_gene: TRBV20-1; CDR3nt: TGCAGTGCAATCCCCGGGACAGGGGGCTCCTACGAGCAGTACTTC; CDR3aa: CSAIPGTGGSYEQYF
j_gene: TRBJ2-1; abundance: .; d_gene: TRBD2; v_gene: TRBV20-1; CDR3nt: TGCAGTGCTAGACTAGCGGACATATACAATGAGCAGTTCTTC; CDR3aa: CSARLADIYNEQFF
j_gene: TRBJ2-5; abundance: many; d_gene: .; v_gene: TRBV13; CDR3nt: TGTGCCAGCAGCTTAGGCCTGGGCCAAGAGACCCAGTACTTC; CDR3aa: CASSLGLGQETQYF
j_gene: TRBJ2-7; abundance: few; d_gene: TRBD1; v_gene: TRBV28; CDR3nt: TGTGCCAGCAGGCGGTCCGGGACAGGGGTCTTCTACGAGCAGTACTTC; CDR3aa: CASRRSGTGVFYEQYF
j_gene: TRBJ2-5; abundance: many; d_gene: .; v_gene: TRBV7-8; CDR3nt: TGTGCCAGCTCTTGGGGGGGCACGAGACAAGAGACCCAGTACTTC; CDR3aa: CASSWGGTRQETQYF
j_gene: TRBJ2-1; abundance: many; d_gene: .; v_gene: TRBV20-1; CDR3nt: TGCAGTGCTAGGCGAGCGGGCCAGTACAATGAGCAGTTCTTC; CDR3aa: CSARRAGQYNEQFF
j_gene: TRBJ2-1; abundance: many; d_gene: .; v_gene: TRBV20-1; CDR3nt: TGCAGTGCCCCGACAGAGTTTAATGAGCAGTTCTTC; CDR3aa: CSAPTEFNEQFF
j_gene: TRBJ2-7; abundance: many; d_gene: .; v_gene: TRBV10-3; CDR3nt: TGTGCCATTGGAACCCTTTCCTACGAGCAGTACTTC; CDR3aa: CAIGTLSYEQYF
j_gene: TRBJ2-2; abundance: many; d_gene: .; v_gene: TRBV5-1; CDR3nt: TGCGCCAGCAGCTTGGATCCTCCGGGACCGATGAACACCGGGGAGCTGTTTTTT; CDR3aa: CASSLDPPGPMNTGELFF
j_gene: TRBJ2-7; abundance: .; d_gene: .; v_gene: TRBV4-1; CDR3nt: TGCGCCAGCAGCCTAAGCATAACAGGAGGCTACGTGCAGTACTTC; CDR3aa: CASSLSITGGYVQYF
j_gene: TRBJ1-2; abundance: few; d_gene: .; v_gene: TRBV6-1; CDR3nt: TGTGCCAGCAGTGAGTTCAATAACTATGGCTACACCTTC; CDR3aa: CASSEFNNYGYTF
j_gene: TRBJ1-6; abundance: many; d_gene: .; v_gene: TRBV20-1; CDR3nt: TGCAGTGCTATACCGGACGGGGGGAATTCACCCCTCCACTTT; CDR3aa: CSAIPDGGNSPLHF
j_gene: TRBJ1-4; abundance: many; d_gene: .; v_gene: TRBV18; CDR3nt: TGTGCCAGCTCACCCGGGGCAAGGAATGAAAAACTGTTTTTT; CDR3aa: CASSPGARNEKLFF
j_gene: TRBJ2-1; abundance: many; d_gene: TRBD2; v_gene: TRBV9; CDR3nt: TGTGCCAGCAGCGGTATAGCGGGGGGGCCGCATGAGCAGTTCTTC; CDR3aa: CASSGIAGGPHEQFF
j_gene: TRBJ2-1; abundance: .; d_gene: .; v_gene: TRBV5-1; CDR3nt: TGCGCGACCAGCACCGGGACTCGCGACGAGCAGTTCTTC; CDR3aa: CATSTGTRDEQFF
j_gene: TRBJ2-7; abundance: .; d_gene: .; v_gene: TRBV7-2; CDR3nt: TGTGCCAGCAGCTTAGAGGGAGGACCTTACGAGCAGTACTTC; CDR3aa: CASSLEGGPYEQYF
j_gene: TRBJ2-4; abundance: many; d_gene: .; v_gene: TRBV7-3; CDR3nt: TGTGCCAGCAGCTTACAGGGTGGGAACATTCAGTACTTC; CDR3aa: CASSLQGGNIQYF
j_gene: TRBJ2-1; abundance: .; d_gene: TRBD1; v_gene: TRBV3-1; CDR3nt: TGTGCCAGCAGCCAAGAAGCCCGGACAGGGCCGGGCAATGAGCAGTTCTTC; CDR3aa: CASSQEARTGPGNEQFF
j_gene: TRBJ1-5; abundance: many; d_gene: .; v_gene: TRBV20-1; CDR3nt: TGCAGTGCTAGAGGAGAGGGGCCTGGCTCGCCCCAGCATTTT; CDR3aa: CSARGEGPGSPQHF
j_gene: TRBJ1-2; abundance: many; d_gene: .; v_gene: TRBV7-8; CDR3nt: TGTGCCAGCAGCTTTGGGACATTAGCTAACTATGGCTACACCTTC; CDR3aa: CASSFGTLANYGYTF
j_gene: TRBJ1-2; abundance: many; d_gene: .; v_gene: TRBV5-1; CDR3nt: TGCGCCAGCAGCTTGGTCTCAGGGGCTGATGGCTACACCTTC; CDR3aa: CASSLVSGADGYTF
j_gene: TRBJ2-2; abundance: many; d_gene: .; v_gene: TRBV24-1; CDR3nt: TGTGCCACCAGTGATGGTGGGGTGGACACCGGGGAGCTGTTTTTT; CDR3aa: CATSDGGVDTGELFF
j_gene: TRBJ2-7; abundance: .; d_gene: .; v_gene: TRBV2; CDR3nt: TGTGCCAGCAGGCAGTGTGCTGGCGAGCAGTACTTC; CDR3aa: CASRQCAGEQYF
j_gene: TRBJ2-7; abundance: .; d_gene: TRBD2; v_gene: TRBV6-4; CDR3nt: TGTGCAAGCACGCTAGCGGGGTACTACGAGCAGTACTTC; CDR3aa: CASTLAGYYEQYF
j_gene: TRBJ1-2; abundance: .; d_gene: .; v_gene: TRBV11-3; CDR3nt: TGTGCCCGCAGCCGGAGGGTCCCCAGCGGCTACACCTTC; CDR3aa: CARSRRVPSGYTF
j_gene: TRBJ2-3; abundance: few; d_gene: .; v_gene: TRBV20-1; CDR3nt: TGCAGTGCCTTACCCTTGAGTACAGATACGCAGTATTTT; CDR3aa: CSALPLSTDTQYF
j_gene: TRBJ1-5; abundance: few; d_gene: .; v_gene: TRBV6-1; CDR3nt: TGTGCCAGCAGGACATTGGGGGGTAATCAGCCACAGCATTTT; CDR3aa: CASRTLGGNQPQHF
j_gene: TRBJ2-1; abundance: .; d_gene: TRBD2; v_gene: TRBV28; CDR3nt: TGTGCCAGCAGTGTAGCGGGGAATTGGTTTAATGAGCAGTTCTTC; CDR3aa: CASSVAGNWFNEQFF
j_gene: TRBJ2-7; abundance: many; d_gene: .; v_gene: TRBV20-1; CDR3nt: TGCAGTGCTTCTTATGGACAGCTAGCCTACGAGCAGTACTTC; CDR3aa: CSASYGQLAYEQYF
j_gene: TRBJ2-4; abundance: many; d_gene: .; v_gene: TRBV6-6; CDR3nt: TGTGCCAGCAGTTACTCGGTCCAAACAGGAAACATTCAGTACTTC; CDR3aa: CASSYSVQTGNIQYF
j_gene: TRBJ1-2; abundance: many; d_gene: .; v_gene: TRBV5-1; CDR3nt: TGCGCCAGCAGCTTGGCCGGAGGTGGCGCTAACTATGGCTACACCTTC; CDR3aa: CASSLAGGGANYGYTF
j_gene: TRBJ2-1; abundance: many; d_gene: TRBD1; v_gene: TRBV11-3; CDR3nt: TGTGCCAGCAGCTTATTCGGGACAGGGGGCTACAATGAGCAGTTCTTC; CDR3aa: CASSLFGTGGYNEQFF
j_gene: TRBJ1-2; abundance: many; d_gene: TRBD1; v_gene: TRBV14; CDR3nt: TGTGCCAGCAGCCAATTAACCGTGACAGGGAGCGGCTACACCTTC; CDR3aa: CASSQLTVTGSGYTF
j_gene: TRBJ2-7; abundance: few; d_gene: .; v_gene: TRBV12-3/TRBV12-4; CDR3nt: TGTGTCAGCAGCTACGGTGCCGGTCAGTACTTC; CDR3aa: CVSSYGAGQYF
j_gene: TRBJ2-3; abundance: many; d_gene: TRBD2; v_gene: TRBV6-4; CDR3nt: TGTGCCAGCAGTGGACTAGCGGGATCTAGCACAGATACGCAGTATTTT; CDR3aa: CASSGLAGSSTDTQYF
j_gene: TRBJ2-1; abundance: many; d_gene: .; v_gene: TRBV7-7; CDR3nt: TGTGCTAGCAGCCCGGGGGGCAACGCGTACAATGAGCAGTTCTTC; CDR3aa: CASSPGGNAYNEQFF
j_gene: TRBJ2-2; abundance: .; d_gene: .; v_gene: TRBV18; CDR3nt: TGTGCCAGCTCACCATCCAGGTCGAACACCGGGGAGCTGTTTTTT; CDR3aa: CASSPSRSNTGELFF
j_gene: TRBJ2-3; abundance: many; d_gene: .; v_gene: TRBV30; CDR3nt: TGTGCCTGTCAGAGCCACGGATACACAGATACGCAGTATTTT; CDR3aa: CACQSHGYTDTQYF
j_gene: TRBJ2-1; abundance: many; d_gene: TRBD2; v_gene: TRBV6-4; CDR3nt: TGTGCCAGCAGTGAGAGCGGGGGGGCGGGGAATGAGCAGTTCTTC; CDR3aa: CASSESGGAGNEQFF
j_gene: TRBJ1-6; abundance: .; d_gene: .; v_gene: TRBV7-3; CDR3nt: TGTGCCAGCAGCTTAAGAGGGAATAATTCACCCCTCCACTTT; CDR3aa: CASSLRGNNSPLHF
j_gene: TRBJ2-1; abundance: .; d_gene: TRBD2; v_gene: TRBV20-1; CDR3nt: TGCAGTGCCACCCCGGCTAGCGGGAGTGGTGGAGGCTCCTACAATGAGCAGTTCTTC; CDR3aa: CSATPASGSGGGSYNEQFF
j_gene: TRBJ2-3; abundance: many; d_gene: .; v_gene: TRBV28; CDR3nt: TGTGCCAGCAGTTTACCCGGTCTCCTTGGCACAGATACGCAGTATTTT; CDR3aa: CASSLPGLLGTDTQYF
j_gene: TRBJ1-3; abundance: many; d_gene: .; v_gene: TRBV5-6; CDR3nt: TGTGCCAGCAGCTTGGAAGGCTCTGGAAACACCATATATTTT; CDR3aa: CASSLEGSGNTIYF
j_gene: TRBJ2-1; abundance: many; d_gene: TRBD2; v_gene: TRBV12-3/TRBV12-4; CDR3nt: TGTGCCAGCAGTGACCGACTAGCGGGAGAATATGAGCAGTTCTTC; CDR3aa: CASSDRLAGEYEQFF
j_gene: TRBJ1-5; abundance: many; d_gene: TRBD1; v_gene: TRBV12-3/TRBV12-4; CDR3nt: TGTGCCAGCAGTCGGGACAGATATAGCAATCAGCCCCAGCATTTT; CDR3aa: CASSRDRYSNQPQHF
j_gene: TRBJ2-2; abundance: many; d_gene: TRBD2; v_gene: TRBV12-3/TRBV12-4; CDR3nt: TGTGCCATCCGGACTAGCGGGAACACCGGGGAGCTGTTTTTT; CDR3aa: CAIRTSGNTGELFF
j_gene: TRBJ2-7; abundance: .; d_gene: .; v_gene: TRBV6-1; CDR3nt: TGTGCCAGCAGTGACACCCTCCTAGACCCTTCCTACGAGCAGTACTTC; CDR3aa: CASSDTLLDPSYEQYF
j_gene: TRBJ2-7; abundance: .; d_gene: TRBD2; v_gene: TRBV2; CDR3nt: TGTGCTAGCAGTGGACCTGGACTAGCGGTGGGGTTACCCTACGAGCAGTACTTC; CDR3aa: CASSGPGLAVGLPYEQYF
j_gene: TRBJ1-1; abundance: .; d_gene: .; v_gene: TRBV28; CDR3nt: TGTGCCAGCAGTTTTCGGTCGGGGAACACTGAAGCTTTCTTT; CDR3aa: CASSFRSGNTEAFF
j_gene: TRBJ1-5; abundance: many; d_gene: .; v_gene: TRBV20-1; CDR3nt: TGCAGTGCGCCGACCGGGGTGGGCAATCAGCCCCAGCATTTT; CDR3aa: CSAPTGVGNQPQHF
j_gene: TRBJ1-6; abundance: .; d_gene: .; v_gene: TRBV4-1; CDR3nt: TGCGCCAGCAGCCAATTTGAGCGACAGCAAAATTCACCCCTCCACTTT; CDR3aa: CASSQFERQQNSPLHF
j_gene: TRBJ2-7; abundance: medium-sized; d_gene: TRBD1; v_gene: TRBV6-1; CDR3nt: TGTGCCAGCAGAAGACCGGGACAGGGCTACGAGCAGTACTTC; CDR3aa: CASRRPGQGYEQYF
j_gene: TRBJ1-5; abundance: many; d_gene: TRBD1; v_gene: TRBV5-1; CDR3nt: TGCGCCAGCAGCCCCGGACAGGGGGCAGGTCAGCCCCAGCATTTT; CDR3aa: CASSPGQGAGQPQHF
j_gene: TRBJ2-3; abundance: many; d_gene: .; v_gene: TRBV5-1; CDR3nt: TGCGCCAGCAGCCCTTCGGGGAGGAGGGGGGGCTTAACAGATACGCAGTATTTT; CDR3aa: CASSPSGRRGGLTDTQYF
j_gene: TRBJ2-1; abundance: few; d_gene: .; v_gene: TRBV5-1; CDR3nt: TGCGCCAACAGCTTGGGTCTCGAGTGTGCCCAGTTTTTC; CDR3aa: CANSLGLECAQFF
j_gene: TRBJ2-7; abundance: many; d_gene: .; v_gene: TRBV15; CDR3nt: TGTGCCACCAGCAGCCGACAGAAGACCTACGAGCAGTACTTC; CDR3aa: CATSSRQKTYEQYF
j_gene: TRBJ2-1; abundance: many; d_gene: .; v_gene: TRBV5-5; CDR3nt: TGTGCCAGCAGCTTAGTCGTCGGACAGTACTCCTACAATGAGCAGTTCTTC; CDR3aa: CASSLVVGQYSYNEQFF
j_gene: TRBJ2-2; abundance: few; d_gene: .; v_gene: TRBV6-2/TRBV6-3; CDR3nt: TGTGCCAGCAGTAGGGATGAGGCTTCCGGGGAGCTGTTTTTT; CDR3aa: CASSRDEASGELFF
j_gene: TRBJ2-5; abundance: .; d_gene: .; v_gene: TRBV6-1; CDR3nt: TGTGCCAGCAGTGAACCCGGCTTCCAAGAGACCCAGTACTTC; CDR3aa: CASSEPGFQETQYF